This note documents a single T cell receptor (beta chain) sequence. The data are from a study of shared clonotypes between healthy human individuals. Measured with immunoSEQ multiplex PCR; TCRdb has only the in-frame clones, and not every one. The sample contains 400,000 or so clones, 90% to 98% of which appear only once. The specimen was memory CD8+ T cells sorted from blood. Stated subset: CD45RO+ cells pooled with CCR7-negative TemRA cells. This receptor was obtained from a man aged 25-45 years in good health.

CDR3 region: CASSLFLLAGVQETQYF. In DNA form, the CDR3 reads TGTGCCAGCAGCTTATTTCTACTAGCGGGAGTACAAGAGACCCAGTACTTC. This rearrangement joins TRBV7-2 to TRBJ2-5; TRBD2 agrees at 11 bases. This CDR3 has 17 residues. The V segment lost 2 bases and the J segment 2 bases; nucleotides outside the gene matches: 7. The germline gives CDR1 SGHTA, CDR2 FQGNSA.